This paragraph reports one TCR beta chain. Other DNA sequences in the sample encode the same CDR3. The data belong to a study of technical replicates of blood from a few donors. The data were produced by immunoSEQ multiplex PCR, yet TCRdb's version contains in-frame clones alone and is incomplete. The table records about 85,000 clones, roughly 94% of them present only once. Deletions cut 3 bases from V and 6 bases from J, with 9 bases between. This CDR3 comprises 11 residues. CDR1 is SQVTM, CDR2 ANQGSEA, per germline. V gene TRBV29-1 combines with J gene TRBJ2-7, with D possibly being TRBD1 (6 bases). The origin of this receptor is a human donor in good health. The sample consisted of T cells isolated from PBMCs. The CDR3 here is CSVEDRGEQYF. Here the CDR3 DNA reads TGCAGCGTTGAGGACAGAGGCGAGCAGTACTTC.